Each of the 26 T cell receptor beta chains below was sequenced from the same sample in a study of tumor and adjacent non-tumor tissue in lung cancer. This sample's RNA came from whole unsorted tissue. This non-tumor lung sample came from over 3 cm beyond the tumor edge. Three rounds of nested PCR, following a modified ARM-PCR protocol, produced the TCRbeta library. TCRdb passed the multiplex PCR reads through MiXCR, listing each CDR3 protein once. The sample records 75,000 to 95,000 distinct CDR3 sequences, 76% being singletons. Sequencing used distant non-tumor lung tissue. The receptor source for this set is a woman between 45 and 60 years old with non-small cell lung cancer.

As to this clonotype: One junction end disagrees with the germline gene, perhaps due to a read error. V and J are TRBV11-1 and TRBJ2-7; D possibly corresponds to TRBD1 (5 bases). Per germline, CDR1 SGHAT and CDR2 FQDESV (reference sequence). The CDR3 sequence is 14 residues long. The CDR3 here is CACSSYRQALEQYF. The CDR3 DNA reads TGTGCCTGCAGCTCCTACAGGCAGGCCCTCGAGCAGTACTTC. The full variable domain, in which reference TRBV11-1 and TRBJ2-7 provide the parts outside the CDR3, is EAEVAQSPRYKITEKSQAVAFWCDPISGHATLYWYRQILGQGPELLVQFQDESVVDDSQLPKDRFSAERLKGVDSTLKIQPAELGDSAMYLCACSSYRQALEQYFGPGTRLTVT.

The chain recombines TRBV11-3 with TRBJ2-1; possible D gene TRBD2, 6 bases. The CDR3 sequence is 13 residues long. V was clipped by 2 bases and J by 11 bases, with 13 bases between them. CDR1 SGHNT and CDR2 YENEEA come from the germline V gene. Here the CDR3 reads CASSLMHGGKQFF. The CDR3 DNA reads as TGTGCCAGCAGCTTAATGCACGGGGGTAAGCAGTTCTTC.

This sequence joins TRBV6-1 and TRBJ2-5, with a possible D match to TRBD1 (6 bases). The CDR3 length is 13 residues. V gave up 10 bases and J gave up 10 bases, with 22 bases separating them. Germline V CDR1 and CDR2: MNHNS, SASEGT. The CDR3 bases are TGTGCCATCCATCCCAGGGGAGAAGATATCCAGTACTTC. It codes for CAIHPRGEDIQYF.

This clonotype was seen at least ten times. In DNA form, the CDR3 reads TGTGCCAGGGATAACGACGAGGCGGGGGAGCTGTTTTTT. This gives the protein CARDNDEAGELFF. The chain uses TRBV7-9 and TRBJ2-2, with no clear D. This CDR3 is built from 13 residues. Trimming removed 9 bases from V and 8 bases from J, with 16 bases in between. The germline V gene encodes CDR1 SEHNR and CDR2 FQNEAQ (reference sequence).

There are a few counts of this clonotype. The chain uses TRBV11-2 and TRBJ2-7; TRBD1 might be the D (5 bases). Germline CDR1 and CDR2: SGHAT and FQNNGV. V gave up 10 bases and J gave up 10 bases, with 23 bases separating them. CDR3 length: 13 residues. CDR3 region: CANSLETGAEQYF. CDR3 nucleotide sequence: TGTGCCAACAGTTTGGAAACAGGAGCCGAACAGTACTTC.

Details on this clonotype: At one of its ends the junction is not consistent with the germline gene, which may arise from a read error. DNA for the CDR3: TGTGCCAACAGCGAGACTAGCGGGGGTGTCACAGATACGCAGTATTTT. It codes for CANSETSGGVTDTQYF. The V call is TRBV11-2, the J call TRBJ2-3; TRBD2 matches at 12 bases. Germline V gene sequence: CDR1 SGHAT, CDR2 FQNNGV. The CDR3 has 16 residues.

This clonotype was observed a single time. At one boundary the junction diverges from the germline segment, which might be a read error. V is TRBV4-1 and J is TRBJ2-4; the D gene is possibly TRBD2 (7 bases). The germline V gene has CDR1 MGHRA and CDR2 YSYEKL. This CDR3 comprises 18 residues. This CDR3 reads CTSSQEGGESSAKNIQCF. The CDR3, as DNA: TGCACCAGCAGCCAAGAAGGGGGGGAAAGTAGCGCCAAAAACATTCAGTGCTTC.

As for this clonotype: A read error may be the cause here, since a much bigger clone is one base away. J is TRBJ2-2 and V is TRBV5-1; D call uncertain. Germline CDR1 SGHRS, CDR2 YFSETQ. The CDR3 spans 15 residues. As DNA, the CDR3 is TGCGCCGGCAGCCCCCAATCCGGGTGGACCGGGGAGCTGTTTTTT. This gives the protein CAGSPQSGWTGELFF.

The chain carries TRBV4-1 and TRBJ1-6; 8 nucleotides align to TRBD1. This CDR3 spans 14 amino acids. Trimming cost V 7 bases and J 7 bases; bases outside gene matches: 6. Germline CDR1 is MGHRA and CDR2 is YSYEKL. CDR3 in DNA: TGCGCCAGCAACCCCTGGACAGGGAATTCACCCCTCCACTTT. It is translated as CASNPWTGNSPLHF.

As concerns this clonotype: A much larger clonotype is one base distant, so this may be a read error. The V call is TRBV20-1, the J call TRBJ1-1; D is perhaps TRBD1 (6 bases). Per the germline V gene, CDR1 is DFQATT and CDR2 is SNEGSKA (reference sequence). Between the trimmed V and J ends, which lost 3 bases and 9 bases, there was a span of 14 bases. The CDR3 is 12 amino acids. The CDR3 DNA sequence: TGCAGTGCTAGGATCATGGGGGCGCAAGCTTTCTTT. This translates into CSARIMGAQAFF.

Regarding this clonotype: One end of the junction varies from germline; a read error may be responsible. The J gene is TRBJ2-7, the V gene TRBV28; a weak D match, TRBD2 (6 bases). Germline V lookup: CDR1 MDHEN, CDR2 SYDVKM. CDR3 length: 14 residues. CDR3 loop: CANSLSGGPHKQYF. The CDR3 DNA reads TGTGCCAACAGTTTGAGCGGAGGGCCCCACAAGCAGTACTTC.

The chain is built from TRBV4-2 and TRBJ1-5; unclear D gene. The germline V and J ends were trimmed by 6 bases and 0 bases, with 12 bases remaining between them. Germline V gene data show CDR1 as LGHNA and CDR2 as YNFKEQ. This CDR3 region has 15 residues. For the CDR3, the DNA is TGTGCCAGCAGGCAGGACCCCACTAGCAATCAGCCCCAGCATTTT. The encoded protein is CASRQDPTSNQPQHF.

On this clonotype: A much larger clone sits a single nucleotide away, making a read error possible. The chain has TRBV5-1 and TRBJ1-2, with D possibly TRBD1 on 5 matching bases. The CDR3 sequence is 13 residues long. Germline CDR1 is SGHRS and CDR2 is YFSETQ. Here the CDR3 reads CASSVGGWDGYIF. As DNA, the CDR3 is TGCGCCAGCAGCGTTGGGGGTTGGGATGGCTACATCTTC.

As concerns this clonotype: This CDR3 fails to terminate in the conserved phenylalanine or tryptophan, so it likely reflects a read error. CDR3 coding DNA: TGTACCAGCAGCTTAGTGAACGGGGGTGAGCAGTTCCTC. Amino acids: CTSSLVNGGEQFL. This sequence joins TRBV11-3 and TRBJ2-1; D possibly corresponds to TRBD2 (6 bases). The germline CDR1 and CDR2 sequences are SGHNT and YENEEA. This CDR3 has 13 amino acids.

Details on this clonotype: This may come from a read error, since a much larger clone is one base off. CDR3 amino acids: CTSSLEAGSSYNEQFF. In DNA, the CDR3 is TGCACCAGCAGCTTGGAGGCGGGTAGCTCCTACAATGAGCAGTTCTTC. The chain has TRBV5-1 and TRBJ2-1, with a tentative D call TRBD2 (5 bases). Germline V gives CDR1 SGHRS, CDR2 YFSETQ. This CDR3 contains 16 residues.

A word on this clonotype: Sequence at one end of the junction differs from germline and may be a read error. This chain connects TRBV29-1 to TRBJ2-3; D not certain. There are 12 residues in the CDR3. CDR1 and CDR2 (germline): SQVTM, ANQGSEA. The CDR3: CSVDLTTDTKYF. The CDR3 DNA is TGCAGCGTTGATTTGACAACAGATACGAAGTATTTT.

Points on this clonotype: A much bigger clone sits one base away, suggesting this may be a read error. This chain uses TRBV7-2 with TRBJ2-1; D is perhaps TRBD1 or TRBD2 (5 bases each). Looked up from germline, CDR1 is SGHTA and CDR2 is FQGNSA. The CDR3 has 16 amino acids. This chain's CDR3 is CASSLSLAERGNKQFF. The CDR3 coding sequence is TGTGCCAGCAGCTTATCCCTGGCGGAGAGGGGCAATAAGCAGTTCTTC. The full variable domain, rest sourced from reference TRBV7-2 and TRBJ2-1, is GAGVSQSPSNKVTEKGKDVELRCDPISGHTALYWYRQSLGQGLEFLIYFQGNSAPDKSGLPSDRFSAERTGGSVSTLTIQRTQQEDSAVYLCASSLSLAERGNKQFFGPGTRLTVL.

As to this clonotype: A much larger clone differs by one base, so this may be a read error. The V call is TRBV5-1, the J call TRBJ1-2; D is uncertain. Between the trimmed V and J ends, which lost 2 bases and 2 bases, there was a span of 16 bases. The CDR3 sequence is 16 residues long. Per the germline V gene, CDR1 is SGHRS and CDR2 is YFSETQ. CDR3 nucleotides: TGCGCCAGCAGCTTCGAGTCGTCACCAAAGAACTATGGCTACACCTTC. Its protein is CASSFESSPKNYGYTF. Combining the CDR3 with reference TRBV5-1 and TRBJ1-2 gives the whole variable domain KAGVTQTPRYLIKTRGQQVTLSCSPISGHRSVSWYQQTPGQGLQFLFEYFSETQRNKGNFPGRFSGRQFSNSRSEMNVSTLELGDSALYLCASSFESSPKNYGYTFGSGTRLTVV.

This clonotype was observed once. Possible read error: a much larger clone is one base away. V gene TRBV29-1 combines with J gene TRBJ2-7, with 7 bases fitting TRBD1. This CDR3 region has 12 residues. Germline-derived CDR1 and CDR2 are SQVTM and ANQGSEA. The CDR3 is CRVEGQYYEQYF. The DNA for the CDR3 is TGCAGGGTTGAGGGACAGTACTACGAGCAGTACTTC.

Note on this clonotype: The junction shows a germline mismatch at one end, possibly a read error. This sequence joins TRBV11-2 and TRBJ2-3; possibly TRBD1 for D (6 bases). Per the germline V gene, CDR1 is SGHAT and CDR2 is FQNNGV. This CDR3 region has 14 residues. The CDR3 DNA is TGTACCAGCAGCTTAGGGACAAAGGCAGATACGCAGTATTTT. Its translation: CTSSLGTKADTQYF.

This clonotype was found many times. The rearrangement uses TRBV10-1 and TRBJ2-3, with 10 bases that match TRBD2. The CDR3 runs 15 residues. Trimming cost V 6 bases and J 3 bases; bases outside gene matches: 6. Germline loops: CDR1 WNHNN, CDR2 SYGVQD (reference sequence). CDR3 region: CASRASGRETDTQYF. CDR3 in DNA: TGCGCCAGCAGAGCGAGCGGGAGGGAAACAGATACGCAGTATTTT.

With regard to this clonotype: Mismatch with germline at one junction end may stem from a read error. This chain uses TRBV4-2 with TRBJ2-5; 7 nucleotides match TRBD2. There are 15 residues in the CDR3. Germline loops: CDR1 LGHNA, CDR2 YNFKEQ. CDR3 region: CASSQVTGGLETQYF. The DNA of the CDR3 is TGTGCCAGTAGCCAAGTTACGGGAGGACTAGAGACCCAGTACTTC.

The chain uses TRBV18 and TRBJ2-7, with TRBD2 matching over 8 bases. The CDR3 length is 12 residues. CDR1 KGHSH and CDR2 LQKENI come from the germline V gene. Trimming cost V 5 bases and J 6 bases; bases outside gene matches: 3. CDR3 in amino acids: CASSIAGSEQYF. Here the CDR3 DNA reads TGTGCCAGCTCAATAGCGGGATCCGAGCAGTACTTC.

Worth noting for this clonotype: The junction shows a germline mismatch at one end, possibly a read error. The J gene is TRBJ1-1, the V gene TRBV28, with unresolved D. The CDR3 loop spans 12 amino acids. CDR1 is MDHEN, CDR2 SYDVKM, per germline. The DNA of the CDR3 is TGTGCCAGCAGTTCCCAGATCACTGAAGCTTTCTTC. Translated: CASSSQITEAFF.

Details on this clonotype: A junction boundary mismatches the germline segment, possibly from a read error. The chain joins TRBV4-1 to TRBJ2-7, with 7 bases identical to TRBD1. The CDR3 runs to 14 residues. Germline V gives CDR1 MGHRA, CDR2 YSYEKL. The CDR3 loop reads CANSYRQGSWEQYF. The CDR3, as DNA: TGTGCCAACAGCTACAGACAGGGTAGCTGGGAGCAGTACTTC.

Regarding this clonotype: The junction and the germline gene differ at one end; a read error may be behind it. The chain joins TRBV4-1 to TRBJ2-3; TRBD2 aligns across 12 bases. This CDR3 contains 21 residues. CDR1 is MGHRA, CDR2 YSYEKL, per germline. The CDR3 loop reads CASTQGYLAGGPTIPLDTQYF. The CDR3 coding sequence is TGCGCCAGCACCCAAGGCTACCTAGCGGGAGGGCCCACCATACCGCTAGATACGCAGTATTTT.